Listed here are 29 T cell receptor beta chains from one sample, sequenced in a study of T cells in Graves' hyperthyroidism and ophthalmopathy. Amplified TCR beta CDR3 regions came from RNA transcripts. The HTBI primer set served for first-round RT-PCR of the TCR CDR3. Using its own MiXCR run on the multiplex PCR reads, TCRdb lists one record per CDR3 protein. This sample has almost 50,000 distinct CDR3 sequences, with about 54% found just once. The sequenced sample was peripheral blood or thyroid tissue (not recorded which). These receptors all stem from a man between 18 and 29 years old with Graves' hyperthyroidism.

The chain links TRBV29-1 to TRBJ2-7; D call uncertain. The CDR3 is 13 residues long. The V gene's germline CDR1 is SQVTM and CDR2 ANQGSEA. V lost 7 bases and J 4 bases, leaving 17 bases between the germline ends. CDR3 in amino acids: CSGKRGGSYEQYF. The CDR3, as DNA: TGCAGCGGGAAACGTGGTGGGTCATACGAGCAGTACTTC.

As concerns this clonotype: The CDR3 ends on some other residue instead of the conserved phenylalanine or tryptophan, so this is likely a read error. The chain has TRBV27 and TRBJ2-2, with D possibly matching TRBD2 (5 bases). The CDR3 covers 15 residues. CDR1 and CDR2 from the germline V gene are MNHEY and SMNVEV (reference sequence). In DNA form, the CDR3 reads TGTACCAGCAGTTTAGGACTTTGGGGCACCGGGGAGCTGTTTTCT. It codes for CTSSLGLWGTGELFS.

The V and J genes are TRBV2 and TRBJ1-2, with a possible D match to TRBD1 (6 bases). Trimming took off 7 bases at V and 4 bases at J, with 16 bases between the two ends. This CDR3 has 14 amino acids. Germline CDR1 reads SNHLY; CDR2 reads FYNNEI. Written as DNA, the CDR3 is TGTGCCAGCAACCCCACGACAGGCGCCTATGGCTACACCTTC. Translation: CASNPTTGAYGYTF.

Comment on this clonotype: This likely comes from a read error, as the CDR3 has no conserved phenylalanine or tryptophan at its end. This chain joins TRBV5-1 and TRBJ2-7; no reliable D call. Germline V gene sequence: CDR1 SGHRS, CDR2 YFSETQ. The CDR3 contains 12 residues. CDR3 loop: CTSSLDLGEQYL. The CDR3 DNA follows: TGCACCAGCAGCTTAGACTTGGGGGAGCAGTACCTC.

This clonotype was seen repeatedly, ten times or more. The chain has TRBV20-1 and TRBJ1-4; tentatively, D is TRBD1 (6 bases). Trimming cost V 3 bases and J 8 bases, with 22 bases left between them. CDR3 length: 16 amino acids. Germline V gene sequence: CDR1 DFQATT, CDR2 SNEGSKA (reference sequence). CDR3 coding DNA: TGCAGTGCTAGTGGGGGTTGGGGGCGAGGGGACGAAAAACTGTTTTTT. Protein product: CSASGGWGRGDEKLFF.

This clonotype was observed many times. The chain combines TRBV29-1 with TRBJ2-5; tentative D call: TRBD2 (6 bases). The germline CDR1 and CDR2 sequences are SQVTM and ANQGSEA. Deletions cut 8 bases from V and 4 bases from J, with 14 bases between. This CDR3 contains 12 residues. The CDR3 DNA reads as TGCAGCACCGGTGGGGGGAGAGAGACCCAGTACTTC. Amino acids: CSTGGGRETQYF. Based on the CDR3 plus reference TRBV29-1 and TRBJ2-5, the full variable domain is SAVISQKPSRDICQRGTSLTIQCQVDSQVTMMFWYRQQPGQSLTLIATANQGSEATYESGFVIDKFPISRPNLTFSTLTVSNMSPEDSSIYLCSTGGGRETQYFGPGTRLLVL.

The V call is TRBV25-1, the J call TRBJ1-6; possibly TRBD1 for D (5 bases). With 5 bases removed from V and 6 bases from J, the gap between germline ends came to 14 bases. Germline V lookup: CDR1 MGHDK, CDR2 SYGVNS. This CDR3 comprises 15 residues. Here the CDR3 reads CASSPGQSSNSPLHF. The CDR3, as DNA: TGTGCCAGCAGTCCAGGGCAATCGAGTAATTCACCCCTCCACTTT.

Regarding this clonotype: Given a much more abundant clone one base away, this may be a read error. The J gene is TRBJ1-4, the V gene TRBV5-1, with 8 bases fitting TRBD1. CDR1 is SGHRS and CDR2 is YFSETQ in the germline V gene. This CDR3 has 18 residues. The CDR3 protein is CASSLASTGGPTSEKLFF. As DNA, the CDR3 is TGCGCCAGCAGCTTGGCCTCAACAGGGGGGCCAACTAGTGAAAAACTGTTTTTT.

This CDR3 is CASSKTSATDTQYF. CDR3 DNA: TGCGCCAGCAGCAAGACTAGTGCAACAGATACGCAGTATTTT. This chain connects TRBV5-1 to TRBJ2-3; tentatively, D is TRBD2 (6 bases). CDR1 and CDR2 (germline): SGHRS, YFSETQ. The CDR3 runs 14 residues. V was trimmed by 4 bases and J by 3 bases, leaving 12 bases between them.

The rearrangement links TRBV10-2 to TRBJ1-5; D gene uncertain. V gave up 6 bases and J gave up 5 bases, with 11 bases separating them. The CDR3 is 13 residues long. The germline gives CDR1 WSHSY, CDR2 SAAADI. Here the CDR3 DNA reads TGCGCCAGCAGAGACGACGGTTATCAGCCCCAGCATTTT. Its protein product is CASRDDGYQPQHF.

This clonotype was seen repeatedly, ten times or more. The V call is TRBV6-6, the J call TRBJ2-7; TRBD1 matches at 7 bases. Per germline, CDR1 MNHNY and CDR2 SVGAGI (reference sequence). V trimming: 4 bases; J trimming: 0 bases; junction bases outside the gene matches: 9. The CDR3 covers 16 residues. In DNA form, the CDR3 reads TGTGCCAGCAGTTGGGGACAGCCAGCACGCTCCTACGAGCAGTACTTC. As protein: CASSWGQPARSYEQYF.

This clonotype showed up many times. The gene calls are TRBV7-2 and TRBJ1-2, with D perhaps TRBD1 (5 bases). The ends were cut back, 1 base at V and 4 bases at J, with 13 bases in the middle. Germline V gene data show CDR1 as SGHTA and CDR2 as FQGNSA. This CDR3 has 15 amino acids. CDR3 in DNA: TGTGCCAGCAGCTTAGTGGACGGGGGATTCTATGGCTACACCTTC. Translating it yields CASSLVDGGFYGYTF.

This chain uses TRBV9 with TRBJ1-2, with 8 bases matching TRBD1. CDR3 length equals 16 residues. The V gene end was trimmed by 2 bases and the J gene end by 4 bases; junction bases not matched to a gene: 10. Germline CDR1 SGDLS, CDR2 YYNGEE. CDR3 loop: CASSVQDRGLSYGYTF. The CDR3 bases are TGTGCCAGCAGCGTCCAAGACAGGGGACTTAGCTATGGCTACACCTTC.

The chain has TRBV29-1 and TRBJ2-5, with TRBD1 as a possible D gene (6 bases). Germline V gene sequence: CDR1 SQVTM, CDR2 ANQGSEA. Trimming shortened V by 4 bases and J by 2 bases, and 8 bases separated the two germline ends. The CDR3 contains 12 residues. The CDR3 reads CSVAGVQETQYF. The DNA for the CDR3 is TGCAGCGTTGCAGGGGTTCAAGAGACCCAGTACTTC.

The rearrangement uses TRBV20-1 and TRBJ2-5; D is perhaps TRBD1 or TRBD2 (5 bases each). The CDR3 spans 11 residues. Germline-derived CDR1 and CDR2 are DFQATT and SNEGSKA (reference sequence). The germline V and J ends were trimmed by 8 bases and 2 bases, with 9 bases remaining between them. The CDR3, as DNA: TGCAGTTCGGGACCTCAAGAGACCCAGTACTTC. Its translation is CSSGPQETQYF.

The CDR3 DNA sequence: TGCAGTGCTAGAGAGGGACTAGCGGGAGGCCCGAGCTCCTACGAGCAGTACTTC. Translating it yields CSAREGLAGGPSSYEQYF. This chain links TRBV20-1 with TRBJ2-7, with TRBD2 matching over 15 bases. There are 18 residues in the CDR3. Losses at the gene ends were 0 bases for V and 0 bases for J; bases not matched to a gene: 6. Germline CDR1 and CDR2: DFQATT and SNEGSKA (reference sequence).

The chain combines TRBV5-5 with TRBJ2-5, with D perhaps matching TRBD2 (6 bases). The CDR3 totals 16 residues. V gave up 0 bases and J gave up 5 bases, with 17 bases separating them. CDR1 is SGHKS and CDR2 is YYEKEE in the germline V gene (reference sequence). Written as DNA, the CDR3 is TGTGCCAGCAGCTTGGCCGGACATCCTGGGAGGGAGACCCAGTACTTC. Translated, it gives CASSLAGHPGRETQYF. Drawing the rest from reference TRBV5-5 and TRBJ2-5, the complete variable domain is DAGVTQSPTHLIKTRGQQVTLRCSPISGHKSVSWYQQVLGQGPQFIFQYYEKEERGRGNFPDRFSARQFPNYSSELNVNALLLGDSALYLCASSLAGHPGRETQYFGPGTRLLVL.

This CDR3 reads CASSQELGTPETQYF. Written as DNA, the CDR3 is TGCGCCAGCAGCCAAGAGTTGGGGACCCCAGAGACCCAGTACTTC. The rearrangement links TRBV4-3 to TRBJ2-5, with D tentatively TRBD1 or TRBD2 (5 bases each). V was trimmed by 0 bases and J by 4 bases, leaving 12 bases between them. Germline CDR1 LGHNA, CDR2 YSLEER. The CDR3 has 15 amino acids.

This clonotype was found many times. The chain recombines TRBV7-2 with TRBJ1-1; 11 bases line up with TRBD1. Germline loops: CDR1 SGHTA, CDR2 FQGNSA. The trim removed 2 bases at V and 2 bases at J, leaving 4 bases unmatched. This CDR3 has 16 residues. The CDR3 loop reads CASSLLRTGGNTEAFF. CDR3 nucleotides: TGTGCCAGCAGCTTATTACGGACAGGGGGCAACACTGAAGCTTTCTTT.

This clonotype turned up a few times. A much bigger clone sits one base away, suggesting this may be a read error. No conserved phenylalanine or tryptophan is present at the end of the CDR3, so a read error is the likely explanation. For the CDR3, the DNA is TGTGCCAGCCGAGGGGGCTCTGGAAACACCATATATTCT. Translation gives CASRGGSGNTIYS. The chain carries TRBV28 and TRBJ1-3, with D possibly being TRBD1 (6 bases). The CDR3 totals 13 residues. The germline V gene encodes CDR1 MDHEN and CDR2 SYDVKM. V was cut by 8 bases and J by 0 bases, with 8 bases left in between.

At least ten counts were recorded for this clonotype. The V call is TRBV20-1, the J call TRBJ1-2; 9 nucleotides align to TRBD1. The CDR3 has 14 amino acids. The trim removed 0 bases at V and 6 bases at J, leaving 5 bases unmatched. Germline V gives CDR1 DFQATT, CDR2 SNEGSKA (reference sequence). The CDR3 coding sequence is TGCAGTGCTAGAGATCTGGGACAGGGCGATGGCTACACCTTC. This sequence encodes CSARDLGQGDGYTF.

The chain couples TRBV19 to TRBJ2-7; D unresolved. V lost 4 bases, J lost 5 bases, and 12 bases lay in between. The CDR3 length is 13 residues. Germline CDR1 reads LNHDA; CDR2 reads SQIVND (reference sequence). The CDR3 bases are TGTGCCAGTAGTAAGGTTCCAGTTGACGAGCAGTACTTC. This translates into CASSKVPVDEQYF.

The chain carries TRBV9 and TRBJ2-7; 10 nucleotides line up with TRBD2. J gave up 7 bases and V 0 bases, and 7 bases lay outside the gene matches. The CDR3 covers 15 residues. The V gene's germline CDR1 is SGDLS and CDR2 YYNGEE. The CDR3, as DNA: TGTGCCAGCAGCGTAGGGGCTAGCGGGAGTGGTGAGCAGTACTTC. Its translation is CASSVGASGSGEQYF.

Note on this clonotype: One end of the junction fails to match germline, which may point to a read error. V is TRBV5-6 and J is TRBJ1-5; D is ambiguous. CDR3 size: 14 residues. CDR1 is SGHDT and CDR2 is YYEEEE in the germline V gene. CDR3 loop: CASSLSLGNRPQRF. CDR3 in DNA: TGTGCCAGCAGCTTGTCCCTTGGCAATCGGCCCCAGCGTTTT.

The chain uses TRBV10-2 and TRBJ2-5, with 7 bases matching TRBD2. The CDR3 length is 17 residues. V was pared by 2 bases and J by 4 bases, with 13 bases of the junction left unmatched. The germline V gene has CDR1 WSHSY and CDR2 SAAADI. CDR3 coding DNA: TGCGCCAGCAGTGAGCCGGCGTGGCGGGGGAGGAGAGAGACCCAGTACTTC. Translating gives CASSEPAWRGRRETQYF.

The chain has TRBV2 and TRBJ2-7, with a possible D match to TRBD2 (7 bases). V lost 6 bases, J lost 2 bases, and 20 bases lay in between. This CDR3 region has 16 residues. Looked up from germline, CDR1 is SNHLY and CDR2 is FYNNEI. The CDR3 here is CASSSGVGGPPYEQYF. CDR3 sequence (DNA): TGTGCCAGCAGCAGTGGGGTGGGGGGGCCACCCTACGAGCAGTACTTC.

This clonotype was picked up a small number of times. The V and J genes are TRBV29-1 and TRBJ2-7; no clear D gene. The CDR3 has 12 residues. Trimming removed 4 bases from V and 0 bases from J, with 7 bases in between. Germline loops: CDR1 SQVTM, CDR2 ANQGSEA. For the CDR3, the DNA is TGCAGCGTTGGAGAAGTCTCCTACGAGCAGTACTTC. This codes for CSVGEVSYEQYF.

This clonotype was observed at least ten times. At one end the junction does not follow the germline gene, possibly because of a read error. The rearrangement links TRBV12-3 or TRBV12-4 to TRBJ1-5; TRBD1 matches at 7 bases. The CDR3 extends over 15 amino acids. This CDR3 reads CTSSDRVVNNQPQHF. The CDR3 coding sequence is TGTACCAGCAGCGACAGGGTTGTAAACAATCAGCCCCAGCATTTT.

The rearrangement uses TRBV15 and TRBJ2-5; tentatively, D is TRBD1 (6 bases). Deletions cut 3 bases from V and 5 bases from J, with 16 bases between. The CDR3 spans 15 residues. Germline loops: CDR1 LNHNV, CDR2 YYDKDF (reference sequence). CDR3 residues: CATSSSQGHRETQYF. In nucleotides, the CDR3 is TGTGCCACCAGCAGCTCACAGGGTCATCGGGAGACCCAGTACTTC. The full variable domain, in which reference TRBV15 and TRBJ2-5 provide the parts outside the CDR3, is DAMVIQNPRYQVTQFGKPVTLSCSQTLNHNVMYWYQQKSSQAPKLLFHYYDKDFNNEADTPDNFQSRRPNTSFCFLDIRSPGLGDTAMYLCATSSSQGHRETQYFGPGTRLLVL.